The 16 T cell receptor beta chains listed next were all sequenced from one sample in a study of blood T cell repertoires in COVID-19. Measured with immunoSEQ multiplex PCR; TCRdb has only the in-frame clones, and not every one. The data show tens of thousands of clones, with about 88% seen just once and more than 6.5% held by the top ten. The source material was peripheral blood. The receptors were gathered from a human donor with active COVID-19. The donor label of this sample is uncertain.

The CDR3 nucleotides read TGTGCCAGCAGCCAAGCTTTTGACGGGGAGACCCAGTACTTC. Residues: CASSQAFDGETQYF. The chain has TRBV7-2 and TRBJ2-5; D remains ambiguous. The V and J ends lost 5 bases and 5 bases respectively, with 15 bases between them. Germline loops: CDR1 SGHTA, CDR2 FQGNSA. The CDR3 totals 14 residues.

This chain uses TRBV11-2 with TRBJ2-1; a weak D match, TRBD1 (6 bases). V was cut by 2 bases and J by 7 bases, with 9 bases left in between. The germline gives CDR1 SGHAT, CDR2 FQNNGV. The CDR3 has 13 residues. In DNA form, the CDR3 reads TGTGCCAGCAGCTTACAGGGGTGGAATGAGCAGTTCTTC. Protein product: CASSLQGWNEQFF.

The chain is built from TRBV6-1 and TRBJ1-1; tentatively, D is TRBD1 (5 bases). Trimming removed 2 bases from V and 5 bases from J, with 9 bases in between. The germline V gene has CDR1 MNHNS and CDR2 SASEGT. The CDR3 runs to 13 residues. The CDR3 is CASSETRQTEAFF. CDR3 nucleotide sequence: TGTGCCAGCAGTGAAACTCGACAGACTGAAGCTTTCTTT.

The chain couples TRBV9 to TRBJ1-4; D may be TRBD1 (6 bases). V lost 1 base and J 4 bases, leaving 11 bases between the germline ends. Germline V gives CDR1 SGDLS, CDR2 YYNGEE. The CDR3 covers 15 residues. As DNA, the CDR3 is TGTGCCAGCAGCGTATTTGGGGGCCTTAATGAAAAACTGTTTTTT. Protein: CASSVFGGLNEKLFF.

V and J are TRBV5-4 and TRBJ2-7, with TRBD2 identical over 8 bases. Per germline, CDR1 SGHNT and CDR2 YYREEE (reference sequence). V lost 0 bases to trimming and J lost 4 bases; unmatched junction nucleotides: 9. CDR3 length: 16 residues. In DNA, the CDR3 is TGTGCCAGCAGCTTGGAGGCTACGAGCGGGGGATACGAGCAGTACTTC. It yields the protein CASSLEATSGGYEQYF.

V gene TRBV4-1 combines with J gene TRBJ2-5; D perhaps matches TRBD2 (6 bases). The CDR3 is 16 residues long. Germline V gene data show CDR1 as MGHRA and CDR2 as YSYEKL. Trimming removed 2 bases at V and 0 bases at J, with 13 bases between. The CDR3 nucleotides are TGCGCCAGCAGCCAACTCGGCGGGGCCGACCAAGAGACCCAGTACTTC. Encoded protein: CASSQLGGADQETQYF.

V and J are TRBV4-1 and TRBJ1-1; D not resolved. Between the trimmed V and J ends, which lost 1 base and 0 bases, there was a span of 9 bases. The CDR3 covers 15 residues. CDR1 is MGHRA, CDR2 YSYEKL, per germline. The CDR3 here is CASSQARNLNTEAFF. DNA of the CDR3: TGCGCCAGCAGCCAAGCCAGGAACCTGAACACTGAAGCTTTCTTT.

The rearrangement links TRBV5-1 to TRBJ2-5, with D possibly TRBD1 on 6 matching bases. The CDR3 is made up of 11 amino acids. Trimming left V 3 bases short and J 7 bases short, with 7 bases between. CDR1 SGHRS and CDR2 YFSETQ come from the germline V gene. CDR3 nucleotide sequence: TGCGCCAGCAGCTCGGACAGGACCCAGTACTTC. Residues: CASSSDRTQYF. The full variable domain, its missing parts supplied by reference TRBV5-1 and TRBJ2-5, is KAGVTQTPRYLIKTRGQQVTLSCSPISGHRSVSWYQQTPGQGLQFLFEYFSETQRNKGNFPGRFSGRQFSNSRSEMNVSTLELGDSALYLCASSSDRTQYFGPGTRLLVL.

This rearrangement joins TRBV4-1 to TRBJ2-7; D call uncertain. The CDR3 totals 14 residues. Germline V CDR1 and CDR2: MGHRA, YSYEKL. Trimming shortened V by 1 base and J by 2 bases, and 9 bases separated the two germline ends. The CDR3 spells CASSQVTQTYEQYF. The DNA for the CDR3 is TGCGCCAGCAGCCAAGTGACACAGACCTACGAGCAGTACTTC.

This clone was seen only once. The chain carries TRBV2 and TRBJ2-3, with D unclear. Germline V gene lookup returns CDR1 SNHLY and CDR2 FYNNEI. Deletions cut 6 bases from V and 0 bases from J, with 7 bases between. The CDR3 is 13 amino acids. DNA of the CDR3: TGTGCCAGCAGGGCAGCGAGCACAGATACGCAGTATTTT. Residues: CASRAASTDTQYF.

The sample holds one count of this clone. The CDR3 coding sequence is TGCAGCGCCCAGGTTGGGGCCCAAACCACTGAAGCTTTCTTT. Translation gives CSAQVGAQTTEAFF. The V call is TRBV29-1, the J call TRBJ1-1, with a possible D match to TRBD1 (5 bases). The CDR3 length is 14 residues. With 7 bases removed from V and 4 bases from J, the gap between germline ends came to 19 bases. Germline lookup yields CDR1 SQVTM and CDR2 ANQGSEA.

This clone was picked up one time. V is TRBV6-5 and J is TRBJ1-5; the D is unclear. CDR3 length: 14 amino acids. The germline gives CDR1 MNHEY, CDR2 SVGAGI. V was cut by 6 bases and J by 3 bases, with 12 bases left in between. The CDR3 DNA sequence: TGTGCCAGCAGGCTCTTGGGAGACAATCAGCCCCAGCATTTT. This codes for CASRLLGDNQPQHF.

The V call is TRBV12-3 or TRBV12-4, the J call TRBJ2-1; D not resolved. This CDR3 has 11 residues. The ends were cut back, 3 bases at V and 13 bases at J, with 10 bases in the middle. For the CDR3, the DNA is TGTGCCAGCAGTTTCGGTAGCACACAGTTCTTC. Translation gives CASSFGSTQFF.

J is TRBJ1-4 and V is TRBV9, with 8 bases fitting TRBD1. V lost 3 bases and J lost 8; bases outside the gene matches: 12. Germline CDR1 is SGDLS and CDR2 is YYNGEE. This CDR3 region has 16 residues. The CDR3 reads CASSGGTGQAAEKLFF. The CDR3 DNA is TGTGCCAGCAGCGGGGGGACGGGACAGGCGGCAGAAAAACTGTTTTTT.

Notes on this clone: Other DNA sequences within the sample encode an identical CDR3. This chain uses TRBV3-1 (or the pseudogene TRBV3-2) with TRBJ1-1; D call uncertain. Trimming left V 1 base short and J 1 base short, with 7 bases between. CDR3 length equals 14 residues. Germline V gives CDR1 LGHDT, CDR2 YNNKEL (reference sequence). In nucleotides, the CDR3 is TGTGCCAGCAGCCAAGGTACGGGGAACACTGAAGCTTTCTTT. Residues: CASSQGTGNTEAFF.

V and J are TRBV2 and TRBJ1-3; possible D gene TRBD1, 5 bases. Germline V lookup: CDR1 SNHLY, CDR2 FYNNEI. The germline V and J ends were trimmed by 5 bases and 9 bases, with 14 bases remaining between them. The CDR3 has 13 residues. The CDR3 DNA reads as TGTGCCAGCAGTCCTCTACCCGGGGGCACCATATATTTT. This translates into CASSPLPGGTIYF.